A single sample is the source of the 5 T cell receptor beta chains below, sequenced in a study of blood T cell repertoires in COVID-19. Sequencing used immunoSEQ multiplex PCR; TCRdb keeps in-frame clones, though not all of them. The data contain about 340,000 clones, roughly 90% of them seen just once; the ten biggest clones take up less than 20%. The sequenced sample was PBMCs or T cells enriched from blood (not recorded which). These receptors came from a woman between 25 and 40 years old who had recovered from COVID-19.

V and J are TRBV19 and TRBJ1-4; 9 bases are a match to TRBD1. The CDR3 covers 15 residues. J was trimmed by 8 bases and V by 6 bases; bases with no gene match: 10. Per germline, CDR1 LNHDA and CDR2 SQIVND (reference sequence). CDR3 loop: CASRGAGTGTEKLFF. The CDR3 bases are TGTGCCAGTAGGGGTGCCGGGACAGGGACCGAAAAACTGTTTTTT.

V gene TRBV27 combines with J gene TRBJ2-7; D is possibly TRBD2 (6 bases). Trimming removed 1 base at V and 7 bases at J, with 11 bases between. The CDR3 spans 13 residues. Germline CDR1 MNHEY, CDR2 SMNVEV (reference sequence). The CDR3 protein is CASSLLRDGEQYF. CDR3 DNA: TGTGCCAGCAGTTTATTGCGGGATGGGGAGCAGTACTTC.

The chain uses TRBV5-8 and TRBJ1-5; 7 nucleotides match TRBD1. V shed 3 bases and J 0 bases; nucleotides not matched to a gene: 9. The CDR3 loop spans 17 amino acids. CDR1 is SGHTS, CDR2 YDEGEE, per germline. CDR3 DNA: TGTGCCAGCAGCTATACAGGGGTTTCAGTTAGCAATCAGCCCCAGCATTTT. Translated, it gives CASSYTGVSVSNQPQHF.

J is TRBJ1-6 and V is TRBV6-6; D is undetermined. The germline V gene encodes CDR1 MNHNY and CDR2 SVGAGI (reference sequence). V lost 0 bases, J lost 4 bases, and 7 bases lay in between. CDR3 length: 15 amino acids. In DNA, the CDR3 is TGTGCCAGCAGTTACTCACAGATTTATAATTCACCCCTCCACTTT. It yields the protein CASSYSQIYNSPLHF.

The chain links TRBV19 to TRBJ2-3; TRBD1 agrees at 7 bases. Losses at the gene ends were 8 bases for V and 2 bases for J; bases not matched to a gene: 4. The CDR3 contains 13 residues. Germline CDR1 reads LNHDA; CDR2 reads SQIVND (reference sequence). The CDR3, as DNA: TGTGCCAGTGAGGGACAGCTCACAGATACGCAGTATTTT. Its protein product is CASEGQLTDTQYF.